A single sample is the source of the 17 T cell receptor beta chains below, sequenced in a study of T cells expressing NK-cell markers (dated by TCRdb to 2019 to 2021). The library relied on 5' RACE. Reads for this sample came from an Illumina HiSeq 2000. TCRdb reprocessed the reads into one record per CDR3 protein sequence, lacking DNA. The table for this sample records some 410,000 distinct CDR3 sequences. The ten largest clones take up 7.3% of the sample. Sequenced material: blood T cells: a sorted CD56 or NKG2C T cell subset, CD4+ or CD8+ T cells, or bulk PBMC T cells (not recorded which). All receptors come from a woman between 18 and 70 years old in good health.

This chain connects TRBV4-1 to TRBJ2-2; TCRdb proposes TRBD1, but this gene call is untestable without DNA. This CDR3 comprises 14 residues. Germline-derived CDR1 and CDR2 are MGHRA and YSYEKL. CDR3 residues: CASSGQVYTGELFF.

The chain couples TRBV5-1 to TRBJ2-1; TCRdb indicates TRBD1, and absent DNA this call remains unverified. CDR1 is SGHRS, CDR2 YFSETQ, per germline. There are 14 residues in the CDR3. The CDR3 sequence: CASSPGVGGNEQFF.

V is TRBV7-2 and J is TRBJ2-1. Germline-derived CDR1 and CDR2 are SGHTA and FQGNSA. The length of the CDR3 is 16 residues. CDR3 sequence: CASSLGRQRMVNEQFF.

This sequence joins TRBV5-1 and TRBJ1-2; TCRdb gives TRBD1 as the D gene, but with no DNA this cannot be confirmed. This CDR3 has 12 amino acids. Per germline, CDR1 SGHRS and CDR2 YFSETQ. The CDR3 reads CASSAQGSGYTF.

This sequence joins TRBV6-2 or TRBV6-3 and TRBJ2-7; the TCRdb call, TRBD1, lacks DNA for checking. The CDR3 totals 13 residues. CDR1 is MNHEY and CDR2 is SVGEGT in the germline V gene. The CDR3 spells CASRAGHSYEQYF.

The chain has TRBV7-9 and TRBJ2-1; TCRdb designates TRBD2, a call that cannot be tested without DNA. The CDR3 spans 15 residues. Germline CDR1 and CDR2: SEHNR and FQNEAQ (reference sequence). The CDR3 is CASSLGLAGRNEQFF.

The chain has TRBV7-3 and TRBJ2-7. Germline loops: CDR1 SGHTA, CDR2 FQGTGA. The CDR3 is made up of 15 amino acids. The chain's CDR3 is CASSVRRGLSYEQYF.

The chain carries TRBV12-3 or TRBV12-4 and TRBJ2-3; checking the TCRdb D call of TRBD1 is not possible without DNA. The CDR3 extends over 16 amino acids. The CDR3 reads CASRTPGQDTTDTQYF.

This chain joins TRBV28 and TRBJ2-2; TCRdb gives TRBD1 as the D gene, but with no DNA this cannot be confirmed. The V gene's germline CDR1 is MDHEN and CDR2 SYDVKM. The CDR3 length is 13 residues. The CDR3 is CASIQGVTGELFF.

The V call is TRBV4-3, the J call TRBJ2-2; as DNA is missing, the TRBD2 call by TCRdb cannot be tested. This CDR3 comprises 14 residues. Germline lookup yields CDR1 LGHNA and CDR2 YSLEER. CDR3 protein: CASSPSKVSGELFF.

The chain employs TRBV12-3 or TRBV12-4 and TRBJ1-5; without DNA, the TCRdb call of TRBD1 cannot be checked. This CDR3 spans 15 amino acids. The CDR3 here is CASSLRRMGGQPQHF.

The V and J genes are TRBV5-1 and TRBJ2-1; TCRdb outputs TRBD2, but without DNA this stays unchecked. Germline V gives CDR1 SGHRS, CDR2 YFSETQ. This CDR3 comprises 17 residues. The CDR3 loop is CASRGTSARTPAPLEFF.

This rearrangement joins TRBV4-2 to TRBJ2-5; the D gene TCRdb calls, TRBD2, cannot be checked with no DNA. The CDR3 runs 14 residues. CDR1 is LGHNA and CDR2 is YNFKEQ in the germline V gene. CDR3 region: CASSQDGRAETQYF.

This chain uses TRBV6-5 with TRBJ2-3; TCRdb reports TRBD1, a call that lacks DNA to check it against. CDR3 size: 16 residues. Germline V CDR1 and CDR2: MNHEY, SVGAGI. The CDR3 protein is CASSYPRGGRGYTQYF.

The chain recombines TRBV5-5 with TRBJ2-6; TCRdb's D call, TRBD2, is unchecked because there is no DNA. Germline V gene lookup returns CDR1 SGHKS and CDR2 YYEKEE (reference sequence). CDR3 size: 18 residues. The CDR3 loop reads CASSWGTGLNSGANVLTF.

The chain links TRBV20-1 to TRBJ1-6; TCRdb proposes TRBD1, but this gene call is untestable without DNA. Germline V lookup: CDR1 DFQATT, CDR2 SNEGSKA (reference sequence). This CDR3 contains 13 residues. The chain's CDR3 is CSASKGYNSPLHF.

The CDR3: CASSMRLAWEDTQYF. This chain joins TRBV5-6 and TRBJ2-3; lacking DNA, the TRBD2 call made by TCRdb goes unchecked. The CDR3 consists of 15 residues. Germline V gives CDR1 SGHDT, CDR2 YYEEEE.